This entry concerns a single T cell receptor (beta chain). This sample is part of a study of blood T cell repertoires in COVID-19. Study overall: Samples came from the United States, Italy and Spain, spanning acute and convalescent COVID-19. T cells, B-cell-depleted T cells, or PBMCs supplied cDNA or gDNA.

Patients in Seattle were enrolled during active infection, then followed longitudinally. Original processing methods: From reference gene primer amplification, estimates of nucleated cell counts were derived. The protocol was immunoSEQ multiplex PCR, while the TCRdb copy is restricted to in-frame clones and leaves out a portion. D and trimming were read from the DNA, whereas the V and J calls and clone size are those reported in that table. The sample lists some 350,000 clones, around 87% seen once, with around 6% in the top ten. Source material: peripheral blood. This receptor was identified in a woman aged 45-59 years with COVID-19, enrolled during active disease.

The CDR3 sequence: CASSPTSFNEQFF. CDR3 bases: TGCGCCAGCAGCCCGACTAGTTTCAATGAGCAGTTCTTC. The V gene is TRBV5-1, the J gene TRBJ2-1, with a weak D call TRBD2 (6 bases). The germline gives CDR1 SGHRS, CDR2 YFSETQ. V lost 4 bases and J lost 6, with 11 bases in between. The length of the CDR3 is 13 residues.